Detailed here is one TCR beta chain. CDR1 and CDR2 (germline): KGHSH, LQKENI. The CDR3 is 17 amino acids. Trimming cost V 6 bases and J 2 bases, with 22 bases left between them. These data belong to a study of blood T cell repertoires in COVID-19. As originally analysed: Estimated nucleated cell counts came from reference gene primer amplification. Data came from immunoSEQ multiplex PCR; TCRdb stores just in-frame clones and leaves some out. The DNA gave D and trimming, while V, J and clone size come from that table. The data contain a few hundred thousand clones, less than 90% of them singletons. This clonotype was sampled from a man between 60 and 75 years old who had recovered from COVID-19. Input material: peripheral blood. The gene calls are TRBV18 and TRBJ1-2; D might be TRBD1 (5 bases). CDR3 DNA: TGTGCCAGCTCCCCTCCCACACCTAGGACAACGAACTATGGCTACACCTTC. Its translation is CASSPPTPRTTNYGYTF.